Following are 13 T cell receptor beta chains from one sample sequenced in a study of blood T cells in healthy people across ages. Together with a sample-barcoded 5' primer, a J-beta primer mix was included in a second PCR lasting about 6 to 11 cycles. In TCRdb, the 5' RACE reads were re-called with MiXCR into one record per CDR3 protein. The sample consists of fewer than 1,200,000 distinct CDR3 sequences, roughly 24% of them appearing once. The sample was also linked to a second study, of T cells of mothers and their children.

Sequenced sample: blood. The receptors were gathered from a girl aged 2-9 years in good health.

The chain links TRBV3-1 to TRBJ1-6; D is unclear. CDR3 size: 12 residues. V dropped 2 bases and J dropped 8 bases, with 4 bases sitting between them. The germline gives CDR1 LGHDT, CDR2 YNNKEL (reference sequence). The CDR3 region has the DNA TGTGCCAGCAGCCAATCGGATTCACCCCTCCACTTT. It encodes CASSQSDSPLHF.

V usage is TRBV20-1 and J usage is TRBJ2-5, with 7 bases identical to TRBD2. The ends lost 6 bases at V and 5 bases at J; junction bases unmatched: 6. Germline CDR1 reads DFQATT; CDR2 reads SNEGSKA (reference sequence). CDR3 size: 12 residues. The CDR3 region is CSAWGGSETQYF. DNA for the CDR3: TGCAGTGCGTGGGGGGGATCGGAGACCCAGTACTTC.

This clonotype occurred a few times. At one end the junction does not follow the germline gene, possibly because of a read error. The gene calls are TRBV29-1 and TRBJ2-1; D remains ambiguous. The germline V gene has CDR1 SQVTM and CDR2 ANQGSEA. The CDR3 has 12 residues. The CDR3 reads CSVPSSYNEQSF. Written as DNA, the CDR3 is TGCAGCGTCCCCTCTAGTTACAATGAGCAGTCCTTC.

The V gene is TRBV6-5, the J gene TRBJ1-4; D is possibly TRBD1 (5 bases). This CDR3 region has 15 residues. CDR1 is MNHEY and CDR2 is SVGAGI in the germline V gene. V lost 6 bases and J 5 bases, leaving 16 bases between the germline ends. The CDR3 reads CASRGSRVSNEKLFF. In DNA, the CDR3 is TGTGCCAGCAGGGGTAGCAGGGTCAGCAATGAAAAACTGTTTTTT.

This clonotype showed up just a few times. The rearrangement joins TRBV28 to TRBJ2-7; either TRBD1 or TRBD2 may supply D (6 bases each). This CDR3 is 14 amino acids long. V gave up 3 bases and J gave up 2 bases, with 11 bases separating them. Germline loops: CDR1 MDHEN, CDR2 SYDVKM. CDR3 region: CASSFRGETYEQYF. The CDR3 DNA is TGTGCCAGCAGTTTTAGGGGGGAAACCTACGAGCAGTACTTC.

J is TRBJ2-1 and V is TRBV20-1, with D tentatively TRBD2 (6 bases). Trimming stripped 0 bases from V and 6 bases from J, with 9 bases between. The CDR3 contains 13 residues. Germline V gives CDR1 DFQATT, CDR2 SNEGSKA (reference sequence). CDR3 in amino acids: CSARDLGSNEQFF. CDR3 DNA sequence: TGCAGTGCTAGAGATCTCGGGAGCAATGAGCAGTTCTTC.

This clonotype was seen more than once but under ten times. This chain links TRBV29-1 with TRBJ1-1, with TRBD1 identical over 7 bases. V was clipped by 3 bases and J by 3 bases; unmatched bases: 4. This CDR3 is built from 13 residues. Germline loops: CDR1 SQVTM, CDR2 ANQGSEA. CDR3 region: CSVERDSDTEAFF. The CDR3 DNA sequence: TGCAGCGTTGAGAGGGACAGCGACACTGAAGCTTTCTTT.

The sample holds many counts of this clonotype. The chain employs TRBV7-9 and TRBJ1-1; the D is unclear. Trimming took off 4 bases at V and 3 bases at J, with 9 bases between the two ends. Germline V lookup: CDR1 SEHNR, CDR2 FQNEAQ (reference sequence). There are 13 residues in the CDR3. The DNA for the CDR3 is TGTGCCAGCAGCTCCGGGGAGGACACTGAAGCTTTCTTT. It yields the protein CASSSGEDTEAFF.

This clonotype was found a few times. The CDR3 reads CASSSRLAVAGEQFF. The CDR3 DNA reads as TGTGCCAGCAGCTCCAGACTAGCGGTTGCGGGTGAGCAGTTCTTC. This sequence joins TRBV7-2 and TRBJ2-1, with 9 bases aligning to TRBD2. The CDR3 has 15 residues. V shed 4 bases, J shed 9 bases, and the junction held 10 bases outside the gene matches. Germline V gene sequence: CDR1 SGHTA, CDR2 FQGNSA.

The J gene is TRBJ1-5, the V gene TRBV10-3, with TRBD1 identical over 7 bases. This CDR3 has 15 amino acids. CDR1 is ENHRY and CDR2 is SYGVKD in the germline V gene. V shed 2 bases and J 2 bases; nucleotides not matched to a gene: 3. The CDR3 reads CAISEPDRGNQPQHF. Written as DNA, the CDR3 is TGTGCCATCAGTGAGCCAGACAGGGGCAATCAGCCCCAGCATTTT.

The sample holds many counts of this clonotype. The CDR3 DNA reads as TGTGCCAGCAGCTTAGTGGCGGTGAACACTGAAGCTTTCTTT. Its protein is CASSLVAVNTEAFF. The genes are TRBV7-2 and TRBJ1-1; D unresolved. This CDR3 spans 14 amino acids. CDR1 and CDR2 (germline): SGHTA, FQGNSA. The V and J ends lost 1 base and 0 bases respectively, with 6 bases between them.

V usage is TRBV20-1 and J usage is TRBJ2-1, with D hard to call. The CDR3 covers 13 residues. Germline V gene lookup returns CDR1 DFQATT and CDR2 SNEGSKA (reference sequence). V shed 4 bases and J shed 3 bases, with 10 bases lying between them. The CDR3 DNA reads TGCAGTGCTACGGGCCAGGACTACAATGAGCAGTTCTTC. Its translation: CSATGQDYNEQFF.

The rearrangement uses TRBV6-2 or TRBV6-3 and TRBJ2-7; 8 positions match TRBD1. With 8 bases clipped from V and 5 bases from J, the junction kept 5 bases outside the gene matches. The V gene's germline CDR1 is MNHEY and CDR2 SVGEGT. This CDR3 comprises 12 residues. The CDR3 nucleotides are TGTGCCAGCCCTCAGGGGGCCAACGAGCAGTACTTC. Protein product: CASPQGANEQYF.